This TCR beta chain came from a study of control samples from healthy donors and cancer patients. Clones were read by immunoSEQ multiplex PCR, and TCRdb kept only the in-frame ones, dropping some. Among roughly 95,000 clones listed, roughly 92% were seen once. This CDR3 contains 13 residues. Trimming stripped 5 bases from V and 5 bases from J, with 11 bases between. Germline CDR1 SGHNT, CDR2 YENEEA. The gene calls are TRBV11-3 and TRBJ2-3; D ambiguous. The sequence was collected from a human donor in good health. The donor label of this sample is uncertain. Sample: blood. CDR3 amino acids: CASSSRRQDTQYF. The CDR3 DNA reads TGTGCCAGCAGCAGTAGACGGCAAGATACGCAGTATTTT.